A selection of T cell receptor beta chains follows, all from one sample in a study of patients and donors after allogeneic stem cell transplantation. TCRdb ran MiXCR on the RT-PCR reads and lists one entry per CDR3 protein. This repertoire shows 800,000 to 1,000,000 distinct CDR3 sequences, about a sixth found once; its top ten account for approximately 5.9%. The source material was blood, either unsorted or a sorted T cell fraction (not recorded which). These receptors came from a human donor who was either an allogeneic HSCT recipient or a stem cell or donor lymphocyte infusion donor (not recorded which). It is not recorded whose cells these are; they may come from a transplant donor. Both conserved end residues are part of each CDR3. The D gene is left open where the match is weak.

j_gene: TRBJ1-4
v_gene: TRBV27
d_gene: .
CDR3aa: CASSAQFNEKLFF

j_gene: TRBJ2-5
v_gene: TRBV7-8
d_gene: .
CDR3aa: CASSLARRVETQYF

j_gene: TRBJ2-1
v_gene: TRBV3-1
d_gene: TRBD2
CDR3aa: CASRDTSGGYSRFF

j_gene: TRBJ2-7
v_gene: TRBV6-5
d_gene: TRBD2
CDR3aa: CASSYLAGAGSYEQYF

j_gene: TRBJ1-1
v_gene: TRBV29-1
d_gene: TRBD1
CDR3aa: CSVENPRQGVGTEAFF

j_gene: TRBJ2-1
v_gene: TRBV5-1
d_gene: TRBD1
CDR3aa: CASSLDGQGFNEQFF

j_gene: TRBJ1-1
v_gene: TRBV18
d_gene: .
CDR3aa: CASSPSSENTEAFF

j_gene: TRBJ2-4
v_gene: TRBV5-1
d_gene: .
CDR3aa: CASSLTQEGRGDIQYF

j_gene: TRBJ2-3
v_gene: TRBV3-1
d_gene: .
CDR3aa: CASSQDLQLTDTQYF

j_gene: TRBJ2-6
v_gene: TRBV6-1
d_gene: .
CDR3aa: CASSEWLAGANVLTF

j_gene: TRBJ2-3
v_gene: TRBV29-1
d_gene: TRBD1
CDR3aa: CSVMGQGYTDTQYF

j_gene: TRBJ1-1
v_gene: TRBV6-5
d_gene: .
CDR3aa: CASSYELNRLEAFF

j_gene: TRBJ1-2
v_gene: TRBV29-1
d_gene: .
CDR3aa: CSVEYTGNYGYTF

j_gene: TRBJ2-1
v_gene: TRBV5-5
d_gene: TRBD1
CDR3aa: CASSSRDRESSYNEQFF

j_gene: TRBJ2-1
v_gene: TRBV12-3/TRBV12-4
d_gene: .
CDR3aa: CASSAGQRLSYNEQFF

j_gene: TRBJ2-7
v_gene: TRBV6-1
d_gene: TRBD1
CDR3aa: CASSEDDREYEQYF

j_gene: TRBJ2-1
v_gene: TRBV4-3
d_gene: .
CDR3aa: CASSQHRDVSYNEQFF

j_gene: TRBJ1-2
v_gene: TRBV20-1
d_gene: TRBD1
CDR3aa: CSARIPRQGQTF

j_gene: TRBJ2-1
v_gene: TRBV24-1
d_gene: TRBD2
CDR3aa: CATSDFGLAGYNEQFF

j_gene: TRBJ2-4
v_gene: TRBV5-1
d_gene: .
CDR3aa: CASSLDTTKNIQYF

j_gene: TRBJ2-2
v_gene: TRBV6-2/TRBV6-3
d_gene: .
CDR3aa: CASSYTGPANTGELFF

j_gene: TRBJ2-2
v_gene: TRBV7-9
d_gene: .
CDR3aa: CASSLKTAWETTGELFF

j_gene: TRBJ2-3
v_gene: TRBV10-3
d_gene: .
CDR3aa: CAAMDLFTDTQYF

j_gene: TRBJ2-1
v_gene: TRBV12-3/TRBV12-4
d_gene: .
CDR3aa: CASSLRGAFYNEQFF

j_gene: TRBJ2-3
v_gene: TRBV30
d_gene: .
CDR3aa: CAWSTPDPGVSDTQYF

j_gene: TRBJ2-1
v_gene: TRBV10-3
d_gene: TRBD2
CDR3aa: CAISESSTSSGRRNEQFF

j_gene: TRBJ2-7
v_gene: TRBV20-1
d_gene: .
CDR3aa: CSARGPASYEQYF

j_gene: TRBJ1-6
v_gene: TRBV20-1
d_gene: TRBD1
CDR3aa: CSARSGQGWNSPLHF

j_gene: TRBJ2-3
v_gene: TRBV15
d_gene: .
CDR3aa: CATSRDPGDTQYF

j_gene: TRBJ1-5
v_gene: TRBV15
d_gene: .
CDR3aa: CATSRAQVGQPQHF

j_gene: TRBJ2-1
v_gene: TRBV9
d_gene: .
CDR3aa: CASSVVGTSHDEQFF

j_gene: TRBJ2-4
v_gene: TRBV6-2/TRBV6-3
d_gene: .
CDR3aa: CASSWGQPFDNIQYF

j_gene: TRBJ2-1
v_gene: TRBV18
d_gene: .
CDR3aa: CASSLRLPKTDEQFF

j_gene: TRBJ2-2
v_gene: TRBV12-3/TRBV12-4
d_gene: .
CDR3aa: CASTPRGNTGELFF

j_gene: TRBJ1-1
v_gene: TRBV20-1
d_gene: .
CDR3aa: CSARDAGRRSTEAFF

j_gene: TRBJ2-3
v_gene: TRBV12-3/TRBV12-4
d_gene: TRBD2
CDR3aa: CASSLARGGRALEDTQYF

j_gene: TRBJ2-2
v_gene: TRBV10-3
d_gene: TRBD2
CDR3aa: CAISEVRLADTGELFF

j_gene: TRBJ2-3
v_gene: TRBV6-6
d_gene: .
CDR3aa: CATDRASTDTQYF

j_gene: TRBJ2-2
v_gene: TRBV9
d_gene: .
CDR3aa: CASSVGPAHWNTGELFF

j_gene: TRBJ2-7
v_gene: TRBV7-9
d_gene: .
CDR3aa: CASSLSPSAPIEQYF

j_gene: TRBJ1-2
v_gene: TRBV12-3/TRBV12-4
d_gene: .
CDR3aa: CASTRGPYGYTF

j_gene: TRBJ2-4
v_gene: TRBV21-1
d_gene: .
CDR3aa: CASSKALGDIQYF

j_gene: TRBJ2-5
v_gene: TRBV12-3/TRBV12-4
d_gene: TRBD1
CDR3aa: CASTPGQGLTQYF

j_gene: TRBJ2-2
v_gene: TRBV2
d_gene: .
CDR3aa: CASSTPSSLVVTGELFF

j_gene: TRBJ2-3
v_gene: TRBV9
d_gene: TRBD2
CDR3aa: CASSIGTSVSTDTQYF

j_gene: TRBJ2-2
v_gene: TRBV7-3
d_gene: TRBD1
CDR3aa: CASSPDRGATGELFF

j_gene: TRBJ2-7
v_gene: TRBV30
d_gene: .
CDR3aa: CAWKSRVDLYEQYF

j_gene: TRBJ1-2
v_gene: TRBV20-1
d_gene: .
CDR3aa: CSAGRLNGYTF

j_gene: TRBJ2-5
v_gene: TRBV4-2
d_gene: .
CDR3aa: CASSFGPVQETQYF

j_gene: TRBJ1-1
v_gene: TRBV3-1
d_gene: .
CDR3aa: CASSHFRQMNTEAFF

j_gene: TRBJ2-1
v_gene: TRBV4-1
d_gene: .
CDR3aa: CASSQPPRGNEQFF

j_gene: TRBJ2-5
v_gene: TRBV10-3
d_gene: TRBD2
CDR3aa: CAISRLAGETQYF

j_gene: TRBJ2-3
v_gene: TRBV25-1
d_gene: .
CDR3aa: CASSGRVADTQYF

j_gene: TRBJ2-7
v_gene: TRBV6-2/TRBV6-3
d_gene: TRBD2
CDR3aa: CASTPLTRGSGYEQYF

j_gene: TRBJ2-2
v_gene: TRBV6-5
d_gene: .
CDR3aa: CASSSGTLDVGELFF